This TCR beta chain comes out of a study of blood T cell repertoires in COVID-19. Study-level information: The analysed material was cDNA or gDNA that came from T cells, B-cell-depleted T cells, or PBMCs.

This CDR3 spans 17 amino acids. The germline V and J ends were trimmed by 5 bases and 3 bases, with 21 bases remaining between them. The germline gives CDR1 SGHDN, CDR2 FVKESK. Clones were sequenced by immunoSEQ multiplex PCR, and TCRdb holds only the in-frame ones, with some missing. The data hold about 260,000 clones, with around four fifths observed a single time. The specimen sequenced was peripheral blood. This receptor was obtained from a man aged 60 to 69 with acute or convalescent COVID-19. This rearrangement joins TRBV14 to TRBJ2-3; maybe TRBD2 (6 bases). CDR3 residues: CASSFHPGIGGTDTQYF. The CDR3 region has the DNA TGTGCCAGCAGCTTTCATCCAGGGATCGGGGGTACAGATACGCAGTATTTT.